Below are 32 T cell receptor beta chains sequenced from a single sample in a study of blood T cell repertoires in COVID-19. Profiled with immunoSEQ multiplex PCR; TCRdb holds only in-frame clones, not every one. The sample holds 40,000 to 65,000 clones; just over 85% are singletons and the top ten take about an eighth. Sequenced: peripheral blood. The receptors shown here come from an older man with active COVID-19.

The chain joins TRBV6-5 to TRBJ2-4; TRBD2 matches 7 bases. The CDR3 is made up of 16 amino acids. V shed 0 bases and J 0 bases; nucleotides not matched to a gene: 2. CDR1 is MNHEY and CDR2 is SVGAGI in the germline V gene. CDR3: CASSYSSGEAKNIQYF. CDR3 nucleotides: TGTGCCAGCAGTTACTCAAGCGGGGAAGCCAAAAACATTCAGTACTTC.

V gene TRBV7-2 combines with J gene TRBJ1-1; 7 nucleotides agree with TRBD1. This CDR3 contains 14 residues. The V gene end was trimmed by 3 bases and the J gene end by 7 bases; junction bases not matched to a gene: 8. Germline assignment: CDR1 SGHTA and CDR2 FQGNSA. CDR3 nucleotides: TGTGCCAGCAGCTTGATACAGGGGAATGGTGAAGCTTTCTTT. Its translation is CASSLIQGNGEAFF.

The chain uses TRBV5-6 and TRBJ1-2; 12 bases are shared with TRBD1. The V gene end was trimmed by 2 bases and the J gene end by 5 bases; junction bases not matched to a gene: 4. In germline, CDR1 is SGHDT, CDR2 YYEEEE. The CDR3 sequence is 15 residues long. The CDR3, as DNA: TGTGCCAGCAGCTTTGGGACAGGGGGCAAATATGGCTACACCTTC. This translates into CASSFGTGGKYGYTF.

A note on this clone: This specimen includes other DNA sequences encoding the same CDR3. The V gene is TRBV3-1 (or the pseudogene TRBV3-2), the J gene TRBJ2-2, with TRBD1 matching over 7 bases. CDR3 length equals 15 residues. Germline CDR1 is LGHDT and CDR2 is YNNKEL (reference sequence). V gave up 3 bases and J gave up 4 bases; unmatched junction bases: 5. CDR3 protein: CASSQAQGFTGELFF. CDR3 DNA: TGTGCCAGCAGCCAGGCACAGGGGTTCACCGGGGAGCTGTTTTTT.

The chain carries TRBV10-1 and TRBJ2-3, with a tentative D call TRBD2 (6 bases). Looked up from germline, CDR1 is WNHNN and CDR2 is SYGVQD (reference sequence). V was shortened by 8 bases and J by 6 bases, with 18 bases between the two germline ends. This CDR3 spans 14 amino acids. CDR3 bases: TGCGCCAGCCGCACAGGACTAACCACGGATACGCAGTATTTT. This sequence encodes CASRTGLTTDTQYF.

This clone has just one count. CDR3 nucleotide sequence: TGTGCCAGCAGCCCCCGGGGGGCACTCAACACTGAAGCTTTCTTT. Translated, it gives CASSPRGALNTEAFF. The chain combines TRBV9 with TRBJ1-1; perhaps TRBD1 as D (6 bases). The CDR3 has 15 residues. V lost 4 bases to trimming and J lost 2 bases, with 15 bases between them. Germline V gives CDR1 SGDLS, CDR2 YYNGEE. Filled out from reference TRBV9 and TRBJ1-1, the complete variable domain reads DSGVTQTPKHLITATGQRVTLRCSPRSGDLSVYWYQQSLDQGLQFLIQYYNGEERAKGNILERFSAQQFPDLHSELNLSSLELGDSALYFCASSPRGALNTEAFFGQGTRLTVV.

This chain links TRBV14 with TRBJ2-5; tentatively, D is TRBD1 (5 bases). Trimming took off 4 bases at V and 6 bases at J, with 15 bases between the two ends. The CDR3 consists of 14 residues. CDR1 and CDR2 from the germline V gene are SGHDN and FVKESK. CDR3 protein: CASSPPKGVQTQYF. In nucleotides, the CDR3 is TGTGCCAGCAGCCCTCCGAAAGGGGTCCAGACCCAGTACTTC.

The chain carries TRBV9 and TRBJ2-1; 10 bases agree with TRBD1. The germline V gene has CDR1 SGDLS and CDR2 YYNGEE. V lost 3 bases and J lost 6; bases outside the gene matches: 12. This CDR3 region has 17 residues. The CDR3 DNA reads TGTGCCAGCAGCGACCCAACGGACAGGGGGACTGGCAATGAGCAGTTCTTC. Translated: CASSDPTDRGTGNEQFF.

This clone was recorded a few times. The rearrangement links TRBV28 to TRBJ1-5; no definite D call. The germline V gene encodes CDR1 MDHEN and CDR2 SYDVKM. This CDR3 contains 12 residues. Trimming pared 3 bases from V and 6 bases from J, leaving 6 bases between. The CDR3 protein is CASSLAGQPQHF. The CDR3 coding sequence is TGTGCCAGCAGTTTGGCGGGTCAGCCCCAGCATTTT.

The CDR3 sequence is CASSLYLGTPARDTQYF. The CDR3 DNA reads TGTGCCAGCAGCTTGTATCTAGGGACTCCAGCAAGGGATACGCAGTATTTT. The genes are TRBV5-4 and TRBJ2-3; D possibly corresponds to TRBD2 (6 bases). From germline, CDR1 is SGHNT and CDR2 YYREEE (reference sequence). CDR3 length: 17 residues. V gave up 1 base and J gave up 6 bases, with 21 bases separating them.

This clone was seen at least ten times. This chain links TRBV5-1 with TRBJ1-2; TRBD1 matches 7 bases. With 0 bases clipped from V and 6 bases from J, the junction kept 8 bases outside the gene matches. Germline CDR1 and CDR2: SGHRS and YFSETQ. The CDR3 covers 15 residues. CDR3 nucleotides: TGCGCCAGCAGCTTGGGGACAGGCCTGAGCGATGGCTACACCTTC. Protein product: CASSLGTGLSDGYTF.

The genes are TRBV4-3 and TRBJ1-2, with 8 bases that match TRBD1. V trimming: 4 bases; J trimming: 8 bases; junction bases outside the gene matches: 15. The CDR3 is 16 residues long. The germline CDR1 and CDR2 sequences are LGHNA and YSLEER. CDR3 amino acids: CASSRHQQDRVAGYTF. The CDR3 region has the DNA TGCGCCAGCAGCCGGCACCAACAGGACAGGGTTGCGGGCTACACCTTC.

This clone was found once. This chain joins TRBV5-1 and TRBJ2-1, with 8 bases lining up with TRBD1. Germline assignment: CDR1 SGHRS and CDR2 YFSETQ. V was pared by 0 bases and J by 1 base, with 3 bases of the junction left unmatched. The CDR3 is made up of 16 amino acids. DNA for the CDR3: TGCGCCAGCAGCTTGGTCAGGGGGCCGTCCTACAATGAGCAGTTCTTC. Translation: CASSLVRGPSYNEQFF. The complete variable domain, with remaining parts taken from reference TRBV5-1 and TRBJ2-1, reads KAGVTQTPRYLIKTRGQQVTLSCSPISGHRSVSWYQQTPGQGLQFLFEYFSETQRNKGNFPGRFSGRQFSNSRSEMNVSTLELGDSALYLCASSLVRGPSYNEQFFGPGTRLTVL.

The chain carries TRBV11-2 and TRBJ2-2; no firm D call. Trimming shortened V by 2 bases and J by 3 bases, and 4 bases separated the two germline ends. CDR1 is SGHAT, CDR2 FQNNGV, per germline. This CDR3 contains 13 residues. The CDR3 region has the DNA TGTGCCAGCAGCTTATTCGACACCGGGGAGCTGTTTTTT. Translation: CASSLFDTGELFF.

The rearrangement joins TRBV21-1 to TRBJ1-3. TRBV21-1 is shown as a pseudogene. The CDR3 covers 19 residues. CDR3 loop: CASSKARGFHRASGNTIYF. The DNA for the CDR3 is TGTGCCAGCAGCAAAGCCCGGGGGTTCCACCGGGCCTCTGGAAACACCATATATTTT.

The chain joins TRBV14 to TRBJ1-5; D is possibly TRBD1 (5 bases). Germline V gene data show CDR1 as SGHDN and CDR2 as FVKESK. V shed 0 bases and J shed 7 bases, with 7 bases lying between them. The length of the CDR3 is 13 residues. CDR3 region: CASSQDRVQPQHF. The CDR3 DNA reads TGTGCCAGCAGCCAAGACAGGGTACAGCCCCAGCATTTT.

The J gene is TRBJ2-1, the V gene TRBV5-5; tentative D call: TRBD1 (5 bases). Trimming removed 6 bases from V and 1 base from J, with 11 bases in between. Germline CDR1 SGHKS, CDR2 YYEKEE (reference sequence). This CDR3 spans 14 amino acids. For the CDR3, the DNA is TGTGCCAGCACCCTAGGACAATCCTACAATGAGCAGTTCTTC. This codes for CASTLGQSYNEQFF.

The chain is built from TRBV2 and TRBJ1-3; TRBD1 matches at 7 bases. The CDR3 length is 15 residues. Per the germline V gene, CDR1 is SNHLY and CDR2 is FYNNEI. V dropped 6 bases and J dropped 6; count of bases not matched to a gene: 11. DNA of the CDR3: TGTGCCAGCAGGACAGACAGGGCATCACAAAACACCATATATTTT. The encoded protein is CASRTDRASQNTIYF. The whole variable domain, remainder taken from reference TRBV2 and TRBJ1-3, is EPEVTQTPSHQVTQMGQEVILRCVPISNHLYFYWYRQILGQKVEFLVSFYNNEISEKSEIFDDQFSVERPDGSNFTLKIRSTKLEDSAMYFCASRTDRASQNTIYFGEGSWLTVV.

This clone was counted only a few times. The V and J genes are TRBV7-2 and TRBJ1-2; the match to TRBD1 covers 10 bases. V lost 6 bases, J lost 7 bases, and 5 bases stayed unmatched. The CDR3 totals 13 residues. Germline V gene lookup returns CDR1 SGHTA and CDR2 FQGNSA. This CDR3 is CASSPTGGIGYTF. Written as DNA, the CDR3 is TGTGCCAGCAGTCCGACAGGGGGCATTGGCTACACCTTC.

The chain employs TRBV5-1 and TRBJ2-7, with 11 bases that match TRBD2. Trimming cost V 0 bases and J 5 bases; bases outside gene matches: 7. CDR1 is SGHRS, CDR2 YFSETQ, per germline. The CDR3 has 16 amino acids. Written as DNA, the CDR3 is TGCGCCAGCAGCTTGGAGGCTAGCGGGGGGTTCAACGAGCAGTACTTC. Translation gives CASSLEASGGFNEQYF.

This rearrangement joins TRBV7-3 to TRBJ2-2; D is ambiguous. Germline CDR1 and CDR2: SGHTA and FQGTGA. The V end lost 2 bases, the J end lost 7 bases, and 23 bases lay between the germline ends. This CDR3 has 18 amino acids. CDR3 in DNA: TGTGCCAGCAGCTTAGCCGCTAGATCCGCTGGTATTAGCGGGGAGCTGTTTTTT. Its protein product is CASSLAARSAGISGELFF.

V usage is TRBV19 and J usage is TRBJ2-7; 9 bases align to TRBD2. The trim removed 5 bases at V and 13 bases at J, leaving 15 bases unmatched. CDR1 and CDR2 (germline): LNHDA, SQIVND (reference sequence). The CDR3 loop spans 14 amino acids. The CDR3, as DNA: TGTGCCAGTAGTCCAAGCGGGGGGACCCAGGATTGCTACTTC. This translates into CASSPSGGTQDCYF.

The chain's CDR3 is CASTPRDRDLNNHEQYF. In DNA form, the CDR3 reads TGCGCCAGCACCCCCCGGGACAGGGATTTGAACAACCACGAGCAGTACTTC. The chain recombines TRBV4-1 with TRBJ2-7, with 9 bases fitting TRBD1. V lost 7 bases to trimming and J lost 5 bases; unmatched junction nucleotides: 18. Germline assignment: CDR1 MGHRA and CDR2 YSYEKL. The CDR3 is 17 amino acids.

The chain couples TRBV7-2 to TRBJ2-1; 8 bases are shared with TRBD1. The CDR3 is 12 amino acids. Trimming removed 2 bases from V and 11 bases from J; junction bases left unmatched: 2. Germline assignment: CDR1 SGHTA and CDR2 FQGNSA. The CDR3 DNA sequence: TGTGCCAGCAGCTTAAGGGACAGGCAGCAGTTCTTC. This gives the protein CASSLRDRQQFF.

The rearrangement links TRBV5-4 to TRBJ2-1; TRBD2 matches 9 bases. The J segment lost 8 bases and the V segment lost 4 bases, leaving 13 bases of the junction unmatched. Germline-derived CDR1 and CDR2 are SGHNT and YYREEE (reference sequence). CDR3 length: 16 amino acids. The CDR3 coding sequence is TGTGCCAGCAGCCTCCCGGTAGGCGGGGGGGCCGATGAGCAGTTCTTC. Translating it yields CASSLPVGGGADEQFF.

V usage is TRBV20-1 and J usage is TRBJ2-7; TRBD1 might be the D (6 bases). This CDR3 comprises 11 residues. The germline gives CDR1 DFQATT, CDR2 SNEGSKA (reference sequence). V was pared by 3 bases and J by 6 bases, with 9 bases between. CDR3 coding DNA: TGCAGTGCTAGCAGGGGTGGCGAGCAGTACTTC. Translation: CSASRGGEQYF.

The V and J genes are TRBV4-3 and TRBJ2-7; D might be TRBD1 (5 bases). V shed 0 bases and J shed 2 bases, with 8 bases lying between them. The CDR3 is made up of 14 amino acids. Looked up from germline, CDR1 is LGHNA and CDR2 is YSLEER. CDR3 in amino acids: CASSQDRAAYEQYF. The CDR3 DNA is TGCGCCAGCAGCCAAGACAGGGCGGCCTACGAGCAGTACTTC.

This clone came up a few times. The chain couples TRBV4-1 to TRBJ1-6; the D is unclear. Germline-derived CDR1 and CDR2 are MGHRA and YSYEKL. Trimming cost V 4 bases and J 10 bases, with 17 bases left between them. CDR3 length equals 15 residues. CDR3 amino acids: CASSPVEVGGSPLHF. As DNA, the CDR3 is TGCGCCAGCAGCCCCGTAGAGGTCGGTGGGTCACCCCTCCACTTT.

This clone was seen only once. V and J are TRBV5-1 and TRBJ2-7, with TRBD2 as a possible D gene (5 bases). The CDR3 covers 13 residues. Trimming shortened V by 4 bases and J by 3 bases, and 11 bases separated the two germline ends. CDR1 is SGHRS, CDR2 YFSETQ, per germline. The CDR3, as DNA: TGCGCCAGCAGCGCGGACTGGAGCTACGAGCAGTACTTC. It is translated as CASSADWSYEQYF.

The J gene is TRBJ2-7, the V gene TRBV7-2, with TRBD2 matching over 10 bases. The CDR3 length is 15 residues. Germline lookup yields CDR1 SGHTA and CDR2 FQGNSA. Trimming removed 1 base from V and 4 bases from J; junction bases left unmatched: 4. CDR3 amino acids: CASSLGGSGGYEQYF. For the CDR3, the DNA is TGTGCCAGCAGCTTAGGTGGTAGCGGGGGGTACGAGCAGTACTTC. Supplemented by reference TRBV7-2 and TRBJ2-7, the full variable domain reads GAGVSQSPSNKVTEKGKDVELRCDPISGHTALYWYRQSLGQGLEFLIYFQGNSAPDKSGLPSDRFSAERTGGSVSTLTIQRTQQEDSAVYLCASSLGGSGGYEQYFGPGTRLTVT.

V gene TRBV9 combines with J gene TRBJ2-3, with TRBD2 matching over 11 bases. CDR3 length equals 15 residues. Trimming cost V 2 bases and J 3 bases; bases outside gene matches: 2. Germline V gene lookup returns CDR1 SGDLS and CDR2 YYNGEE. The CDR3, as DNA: TGTGCCAGCAGCGTTCGACTAGCGGGGACAGATACGCAGTATTTT. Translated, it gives CASSVRLAGTDTQYF.

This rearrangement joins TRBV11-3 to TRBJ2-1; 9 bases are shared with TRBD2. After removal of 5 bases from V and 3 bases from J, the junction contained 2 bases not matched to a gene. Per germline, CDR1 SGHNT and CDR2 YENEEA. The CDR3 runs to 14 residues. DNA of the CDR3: TGTGCCAGCAGCCGGCGGGGGGGCTACAATGAGCAGTTCTTC. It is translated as CASSRRGGYNEQFF. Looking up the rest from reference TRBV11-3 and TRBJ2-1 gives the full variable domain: EAGVVQSPRYKIIEKKQPVAFWCNPISGHNTLYWYLQNLGQGPELLIRYENEEAVDDSQLPKDRFSAERLKGVDSTLKIQPAELGDSAVYLCASSRRGGYNEQFFGPGTRLTVL.